Detailed here is one T cell receptor (beta chain). The entry originates in a study of blood T cell repertoires in COVID-19. Across the study: COVID-19 samples, acute and convalescent, were from the United States, Italy and Spain. Sources were T cells, B-cell-depleted T cells, or PBMCs; the material itself was cDNA or gDNA.

Germline CDR1 LNHDA, CDR2 SQIVND (reference sequence). The CDR3 length is 12 residues. The V and J ends lost 5 bases and 6 bases, in that order; junction bases with no gene match: 2. Original data processing: Nucleated cell number was recorded as an estimate derived from reference gene primer amplification. TCRdb's copy holds only in-frame clones and misses some; the assay was immunoSEQ multiplex PCR. V and J calls and clone size are as listed in that table; D and trimming were resolved from the DNA. Among roughly 81,000 clones listed, 65% to 85% were seen once. Sequenced input: peripheral blood. The source of this sequence is a man older than 75 with active or convalescent COVID-19. V and J are TRBV19 and TRBJ1-2; 8 bases line up with TRBD1. The CDR3 protein is CASSGQGDGYTF. CDR3 coding DNA: TGTGCCAGTAGTGGACAGGGCGATGGCTACACCTTC.